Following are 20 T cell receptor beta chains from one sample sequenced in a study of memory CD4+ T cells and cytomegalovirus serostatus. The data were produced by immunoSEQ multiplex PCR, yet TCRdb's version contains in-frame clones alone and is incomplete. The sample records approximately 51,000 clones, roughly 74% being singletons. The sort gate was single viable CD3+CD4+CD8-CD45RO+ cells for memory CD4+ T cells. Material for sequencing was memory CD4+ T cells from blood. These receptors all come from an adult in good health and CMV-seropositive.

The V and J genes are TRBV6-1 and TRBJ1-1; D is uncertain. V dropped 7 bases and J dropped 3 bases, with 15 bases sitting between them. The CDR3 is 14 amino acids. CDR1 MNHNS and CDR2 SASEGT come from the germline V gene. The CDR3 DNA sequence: TGTGCCAGCAAACGGGCGCTGGAGGACACTGAAGCTTTCTTT. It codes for CASKRALEDTEAFF.

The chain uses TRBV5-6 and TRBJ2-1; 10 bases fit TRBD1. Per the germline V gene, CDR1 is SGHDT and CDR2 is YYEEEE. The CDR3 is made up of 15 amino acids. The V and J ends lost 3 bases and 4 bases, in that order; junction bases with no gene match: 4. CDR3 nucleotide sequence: TGTGCCAGCAGCTCCGGGACAGGGGCGTACAATGAGCAGTTCTTC. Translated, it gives CASSSGTGAYNEQFF. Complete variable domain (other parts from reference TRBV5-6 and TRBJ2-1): DAGVTQSPTHLIKTRGQQVTLRCSPKSGHDTVSWYQQALGQGPQFIFQYYEEEERQRGNFPDRFSGHQFPNYSSELNVNALLLGDSALYLCASSSGTGAYNEQFFGPGTRLTVL.

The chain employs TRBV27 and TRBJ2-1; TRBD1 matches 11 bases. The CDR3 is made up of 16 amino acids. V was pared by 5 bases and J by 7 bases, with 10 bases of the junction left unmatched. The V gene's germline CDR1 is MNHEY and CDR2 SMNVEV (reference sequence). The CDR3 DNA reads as TGTGCCAGCAGTCCACCGGACAGGGGGCTGGGGAATGAGCAGTTCTTC. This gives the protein CASSPPDRGLGNEQFF.

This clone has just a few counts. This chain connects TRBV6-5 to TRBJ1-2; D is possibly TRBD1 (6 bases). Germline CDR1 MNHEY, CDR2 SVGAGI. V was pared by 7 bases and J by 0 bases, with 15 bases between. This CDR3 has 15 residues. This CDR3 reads CASTQSWTANYGYTF. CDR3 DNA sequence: TGTGCCAGCACCCAAAGCTGGACAGCTAACTATGGCTACACCTTC.

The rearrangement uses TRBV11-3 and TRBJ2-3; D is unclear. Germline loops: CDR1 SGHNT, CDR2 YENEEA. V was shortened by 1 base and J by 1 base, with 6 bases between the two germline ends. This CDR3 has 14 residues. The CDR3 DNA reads TGTGCCAGCAGCTTAGCACGTGGCACAGATACGCAGTATTTT. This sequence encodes CASSLARGTDTQYF.

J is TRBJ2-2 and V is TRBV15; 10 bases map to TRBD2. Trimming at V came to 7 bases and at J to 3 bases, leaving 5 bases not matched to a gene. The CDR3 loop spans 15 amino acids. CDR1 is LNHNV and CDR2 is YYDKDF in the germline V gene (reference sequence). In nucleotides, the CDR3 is TGTGCCACCAAACAAACTAGCGGGGACACCGGGGAGCTGTTTTTT. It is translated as CATKQTSGDTGELFF. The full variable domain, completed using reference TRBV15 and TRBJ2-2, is DAMVIQNPRYQVTQFGKPVTLSCSQTLNHNVMYWYQQKSSQAPKLLFHYYDKDFNNEADTPDNFQSRRPNTSFCFLDIRSPGLGDTAMYLCATKQTSGDTGELFFGEGSRLTVL.

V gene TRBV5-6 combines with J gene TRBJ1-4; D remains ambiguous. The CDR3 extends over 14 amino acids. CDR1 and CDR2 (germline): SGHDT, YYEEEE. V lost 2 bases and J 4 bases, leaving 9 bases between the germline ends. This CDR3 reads CASSFSGFNEKLFF. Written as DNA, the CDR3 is TGTGCCAGCAGCTTTTCTGGTTTTAATGAAAAACTGTTTTTT.

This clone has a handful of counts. The CDR3 region is CASSRGTFTGELFF. The CDR3 DNA follows: TGTGCCAGCTCAAGGGGGACTTTCACCGGGGAGCTGTTTTTT. The chain employs TRBV18 and TRBJ2-2, with D tentatively TRBD1 or TRBD2 (6 bases each). The CDR3 covers 14 residues. The V gene's germline CDR1 is KGHSH and CDR2 LQKENI. With 5 bases removed from V and 4 bases from J, the gap between germline ends came to 11 bases.

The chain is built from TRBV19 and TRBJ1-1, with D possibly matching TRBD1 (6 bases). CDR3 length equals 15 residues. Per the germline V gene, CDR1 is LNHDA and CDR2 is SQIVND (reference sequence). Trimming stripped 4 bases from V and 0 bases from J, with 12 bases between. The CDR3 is CASSKRGGLNTEAFF. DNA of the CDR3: TGTGCCAGTAGTAAGCGGGGGGGCTTGAACACTGAAGCTTTCTTT.

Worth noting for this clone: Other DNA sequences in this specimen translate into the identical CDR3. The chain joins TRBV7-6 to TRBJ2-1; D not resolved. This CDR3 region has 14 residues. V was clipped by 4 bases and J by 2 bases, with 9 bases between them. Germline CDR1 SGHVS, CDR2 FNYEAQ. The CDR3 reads CASSYSGAYNEQFF. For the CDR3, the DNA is TGTGCCAGCAGCTATTCAGGAGCCTACAATGAGCAGTTCTTC.

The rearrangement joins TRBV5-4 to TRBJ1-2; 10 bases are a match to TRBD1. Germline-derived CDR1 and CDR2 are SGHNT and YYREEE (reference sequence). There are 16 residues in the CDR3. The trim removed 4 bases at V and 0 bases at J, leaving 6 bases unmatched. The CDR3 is CASSPGTGEANYGYTF. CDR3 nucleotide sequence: TGTGCCAGCAGCCCCGGGACAGGGGAAGCTAACTATGGCTACACCTTC.

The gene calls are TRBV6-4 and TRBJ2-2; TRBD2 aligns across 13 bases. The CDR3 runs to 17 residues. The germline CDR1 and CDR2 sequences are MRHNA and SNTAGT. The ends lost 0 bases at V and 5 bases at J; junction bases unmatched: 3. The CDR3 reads CASSDSLGLAGTGELFF. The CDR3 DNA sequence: TGTGCCAGCAGTGACTCTCTGGGACTAGCGGGGACCGGGGAGCTGTTTTTT.

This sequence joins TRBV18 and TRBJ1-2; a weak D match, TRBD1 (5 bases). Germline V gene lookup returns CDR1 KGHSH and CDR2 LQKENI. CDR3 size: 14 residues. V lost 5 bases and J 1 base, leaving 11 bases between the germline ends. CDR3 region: CASSRMDINYGYTF. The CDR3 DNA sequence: TGTGCCAGCTCAAGAATGGACATTAACTATGGCTACACCTTC.

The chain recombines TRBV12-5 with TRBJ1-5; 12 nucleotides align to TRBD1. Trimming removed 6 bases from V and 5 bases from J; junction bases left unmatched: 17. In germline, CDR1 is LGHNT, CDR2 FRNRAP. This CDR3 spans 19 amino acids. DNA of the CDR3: TGTGCTAGTGGCCACCCTGTCTCGACCGGGACAGGGGGCGATCAGCCCCAGCATTTT. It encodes CASGHPVSTGTGGDQPQHF.

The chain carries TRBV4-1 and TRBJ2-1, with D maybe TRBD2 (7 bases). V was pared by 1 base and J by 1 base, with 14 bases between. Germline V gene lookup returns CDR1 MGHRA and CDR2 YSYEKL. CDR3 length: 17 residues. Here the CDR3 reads CASSQGGRGGSYNEQFF. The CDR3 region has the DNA TGCGCCAGCAGCCAAGGAGGAAGGGGGGGATCCTACAATGAGCAGTTCTTC.

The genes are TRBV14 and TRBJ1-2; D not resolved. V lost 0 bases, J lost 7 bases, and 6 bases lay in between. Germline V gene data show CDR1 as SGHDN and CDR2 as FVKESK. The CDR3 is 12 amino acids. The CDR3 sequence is CASSQDDTGYTF. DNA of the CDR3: TGTGCCAGCAGCCAAGATGACACTGGCTACACCTTC. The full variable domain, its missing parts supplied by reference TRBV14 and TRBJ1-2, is EAGVTQFPSHSVIEKGQTVTLRCDPISGHDNLYWYRRVMGKEIKFLLHFVKESKQDESGMPNNRFLAERTGGTYSTLKVQPAELEDSGVYFCASSQDDTGYTFGSGTRLTVV.

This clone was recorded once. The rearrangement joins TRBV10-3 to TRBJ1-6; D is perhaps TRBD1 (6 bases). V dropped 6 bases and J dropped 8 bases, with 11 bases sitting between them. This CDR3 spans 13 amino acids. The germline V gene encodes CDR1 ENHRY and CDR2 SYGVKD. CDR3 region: CAIRFRGDSPLHF. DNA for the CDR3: TGTGCCATCAGATTCAGGGGCGATTCACCCCTCCACTTT.

This chain's CDR3 is CASSYASGVTDTQYF. CDR3 coding DNA: TGTGCCAGCAGTTACGCTAGCGGGGTTACAGATACGCAGTATTTT. The chain combines TRBV6-6 with TRBJ2-3; 9 bases are a match to TRBD2. J lost 3 bases, V lost 2 bases, and 3 bases had no gene match. The CDR3 spans 15 residues. CDR1 is MNHNY and CDR2 is SVGAGI in the germline V gene (reference sequence).

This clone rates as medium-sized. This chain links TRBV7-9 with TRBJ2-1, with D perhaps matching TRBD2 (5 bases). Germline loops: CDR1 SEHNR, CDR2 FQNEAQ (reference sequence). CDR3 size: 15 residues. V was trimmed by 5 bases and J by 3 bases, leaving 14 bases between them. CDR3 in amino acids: CASSLSADVYNEQFF. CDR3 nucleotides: TGTGCCAGCAGCCTATCAGCGGACGTCTACAATGAGCAGTTCTTC.

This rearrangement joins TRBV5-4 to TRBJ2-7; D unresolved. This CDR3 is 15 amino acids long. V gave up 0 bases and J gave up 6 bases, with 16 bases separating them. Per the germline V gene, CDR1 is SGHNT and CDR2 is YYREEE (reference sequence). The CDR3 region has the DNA TGTGCCAGCAGCTTGGGTCCCTCCACCCCGCCCGAGCAGTACTTC. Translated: CASSLGPSTPPEQYF.